The present T cell receptor beta chain was sequenced within a study of blood T cell repertoires in COVID-19. Original processing methods: Reference gene primer amplification in the assay estimated nucleated cell counts. Libraries were prepared by immunoSEQ multiplex PCR; TCRdb keeps only in-frame clonotypes and omits some of them. V and J calls plus clone size are reproduced from that table; the DNA served to infer D and trimming. Found here are approximately 90,000 clones, approximately 86% of them singletons; the top ten hold roughly 6.5%. There are 14 residues in the CDR3. V shed 5 bases and J shed 6 bases, with 14 bases lying between them. CDR1 and CDR2 from the germline V gene are SGHVS and FQNEAQ.

The chain is built from TRBV7-8 and TRBJ2-1, with D possibly being TRBD2 (6 bases). Sequenced input: peripheral blood. This clonotype was sampled from a man aged 60-69 years with acute or convalescent COVID-19. In DNA, the CDR3 is TGTGCCAGCAGCCATCGGGAGACCCTCAATGAGCAGTTCTTC. Protein product: CASSHRETLNEQFF. The variable domain in full, with the rest retrieved from reference TRBV7-8 and TRBJ2-1, is GAGVSQSPRYKVAKRGQDVALRCDPISGHVSLFWYQQALGQGPEFLTYFQNEAQLDKSGLPSDRFFAERPEGSVSTLKIQRTQQEDSAVYLCASSHRETLNEQFFGPGTRLTVL.